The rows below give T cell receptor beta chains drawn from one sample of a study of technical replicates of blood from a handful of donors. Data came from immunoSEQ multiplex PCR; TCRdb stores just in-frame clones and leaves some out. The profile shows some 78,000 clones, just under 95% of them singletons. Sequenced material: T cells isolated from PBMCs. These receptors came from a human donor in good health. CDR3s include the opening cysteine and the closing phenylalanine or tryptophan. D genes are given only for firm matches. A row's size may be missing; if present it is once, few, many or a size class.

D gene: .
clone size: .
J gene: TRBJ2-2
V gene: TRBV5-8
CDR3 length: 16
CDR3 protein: CASSLSGRRGTGELFF
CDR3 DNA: TGTGCCAGCAGCTTGTCCGGGAGAAGGGGAACCGGGGAGCTGTTTTTT

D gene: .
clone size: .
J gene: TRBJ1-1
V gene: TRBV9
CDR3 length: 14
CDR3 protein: CASSRGHGNTEAFF
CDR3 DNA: TGTGCCAGCAGCCGGGGACACGGCAACACTGAAGCTTTCTTT

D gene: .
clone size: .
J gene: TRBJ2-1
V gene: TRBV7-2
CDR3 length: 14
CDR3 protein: CASSPGQLYNEQFF
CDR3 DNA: TGTGCCAGCAGCCCGGGACAACTTTACAATGAGCAGTTCTTC

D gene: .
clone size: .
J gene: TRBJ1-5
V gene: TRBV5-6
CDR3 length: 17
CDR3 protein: CASSLAGARYSNQPQHF
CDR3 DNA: TGTGCCAGCAGCTTGGCTGGGGCCCGTTATAGCAATCAGCCCCAGCATTTT

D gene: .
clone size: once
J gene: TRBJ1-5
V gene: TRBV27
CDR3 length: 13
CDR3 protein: CASSWSDNQPQHF
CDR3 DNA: TGTGCCAGCAGTTGGTCAGACAATCAGCCCCAGCATTTT

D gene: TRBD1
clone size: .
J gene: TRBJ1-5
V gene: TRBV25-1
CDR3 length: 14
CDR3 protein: CASSDSDRDQPQHF
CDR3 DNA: TGTGCCAGCAGTGACTCGGACAGGGATCAGCCCCAGCATTTT

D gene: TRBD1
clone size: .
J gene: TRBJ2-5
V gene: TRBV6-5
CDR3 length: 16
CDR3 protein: CASSYFGQGARETQYF
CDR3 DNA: TGTGCCAGCAGTTACTTTGGGCAGGGGGCGAGGGAGACCCAGTACTTC

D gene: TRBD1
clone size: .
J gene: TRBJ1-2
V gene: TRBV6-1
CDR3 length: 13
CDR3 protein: CASRSRTGYGYTF
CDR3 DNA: TGTGCCAGCAGATCTCGGACAGGCTATGGCTACACCTTC

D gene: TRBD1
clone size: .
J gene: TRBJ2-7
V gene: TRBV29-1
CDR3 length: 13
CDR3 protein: CSVEGVTGGLQYF
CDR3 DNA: TGCAGCGTTGAGGGGGTAACAGGGGGCTTGCAGTACTTC

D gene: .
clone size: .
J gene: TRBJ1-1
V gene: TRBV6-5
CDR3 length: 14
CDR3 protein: CASSYTGMNTEAFF
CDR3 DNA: TGTGCCAGCAGTTACACCGGGATGAACACTGAAGCTTTCTTT

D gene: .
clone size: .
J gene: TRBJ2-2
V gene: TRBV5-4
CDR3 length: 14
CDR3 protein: CASSLGGNTGELFF
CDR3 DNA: TGTGCCAGCAGCTTGGGAGGGAACACCGGGGAGCTGTTTTTT

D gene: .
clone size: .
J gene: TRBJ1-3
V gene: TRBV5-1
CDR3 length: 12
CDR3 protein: CASSSGGNTIYF
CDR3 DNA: TGCGCCAGCAGCTCGGGGGGAAACACCATATATTTT

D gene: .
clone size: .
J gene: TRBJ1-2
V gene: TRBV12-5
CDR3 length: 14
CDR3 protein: CASLISKPNYGYTF
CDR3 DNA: TGTGCTAGTTTAATATCGAAGCCTAACTATGGCTACACCTTC

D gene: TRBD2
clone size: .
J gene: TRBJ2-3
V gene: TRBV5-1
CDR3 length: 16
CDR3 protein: CASSYSSAGGTDTQYF
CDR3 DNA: TGCGCCAGCAGCTATTCCAGCGCGGGAGGGACAGATACGCAGTATTTT

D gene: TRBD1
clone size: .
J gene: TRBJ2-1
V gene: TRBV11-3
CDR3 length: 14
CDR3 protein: CASSEDREINEQFF
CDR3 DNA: TGTGCCAGCAGCGAGGACAGGGAAATCAATGAGCAGTTCTTC

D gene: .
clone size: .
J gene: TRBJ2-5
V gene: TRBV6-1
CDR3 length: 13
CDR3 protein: CASSSRSQETQYF
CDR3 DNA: TGTGCCAGCAGTTCGAGGAGCCAAGAGACCCAGTACTTC

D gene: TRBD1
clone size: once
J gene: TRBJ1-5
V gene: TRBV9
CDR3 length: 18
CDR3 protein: CASSVVRRQGMSNQPQHF
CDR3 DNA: TGTGCCAGCAGCGTAGTAAGGAGACAGGGGATGAGCAATCAGCCCCAGCATTTT

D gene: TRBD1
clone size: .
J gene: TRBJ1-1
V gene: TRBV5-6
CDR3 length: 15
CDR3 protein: CASSLAGTANTEAFF
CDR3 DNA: TGTGCCAGCAGCTTGGCCGGGACAGCGAACACTGAAGCTTTCTTT

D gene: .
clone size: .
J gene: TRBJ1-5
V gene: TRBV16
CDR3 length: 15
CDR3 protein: CASSHQSGSNQPQHF
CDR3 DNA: TGTGCCAGCAGCCATCAGTCGGGGAGCAATCAGCCCCAGCATTTT

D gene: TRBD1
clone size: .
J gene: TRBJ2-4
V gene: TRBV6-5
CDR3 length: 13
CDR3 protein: CASGTGEGSIQYF
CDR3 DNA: TGTGCCAGTGGGACAGGGGAGGGGAGCATTCAGTACTTC

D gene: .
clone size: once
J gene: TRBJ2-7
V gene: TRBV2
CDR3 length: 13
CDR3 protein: CASSEGLAYEQYF
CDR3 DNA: TGTGCCAGCAGTGAAGGACTAGCCTACGAGCAGTACTTC

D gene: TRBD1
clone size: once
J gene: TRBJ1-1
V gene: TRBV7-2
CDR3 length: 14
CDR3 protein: CASSLGQGNTEAFF
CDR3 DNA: TGTGCCAGCAGCTTGGGACAGGGTAACACTGAAGCTTTCTTT

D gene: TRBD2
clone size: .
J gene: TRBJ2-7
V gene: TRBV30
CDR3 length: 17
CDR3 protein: CAWSGVLAGGRSYEQYF
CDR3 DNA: TGTGCCTGGAGTGGAGTACTAGCGGGAGGCCGCTCCTACGAGCAGTACTTC

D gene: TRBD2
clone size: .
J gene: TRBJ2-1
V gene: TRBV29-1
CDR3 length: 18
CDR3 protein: CSVAGWTSPQKGRNEQFF
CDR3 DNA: TGCAGCGTTGCAGGGTGGACTAGCCCACAAAAGGGGAGGAATGAGCAGTTCTTC

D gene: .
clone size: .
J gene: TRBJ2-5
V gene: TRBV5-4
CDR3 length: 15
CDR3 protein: CASSLSQGGIETQYF
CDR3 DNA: TGTGCCAGCAGCCTATCTCAGGGAGGTATCGAGACCCAGTACTTC

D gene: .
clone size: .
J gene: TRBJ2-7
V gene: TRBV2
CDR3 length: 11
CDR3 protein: CASSQGYEQYF
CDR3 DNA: TGTGCCAGCAGCCAGGGTTACGAGCAGTACTTC

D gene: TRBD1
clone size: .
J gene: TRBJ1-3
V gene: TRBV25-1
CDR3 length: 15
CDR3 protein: CASSEQGQGGNTIYF
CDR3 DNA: TGTGCCAGCAGTGAACAGGGACAGGGGGGAAACACCATATATTTT